This TCR beta chain was documented in a study of T cells in Graves' hyperthyroidism and ophthalmopathy. Study conclusions and caveats: Researchers found most expanded thyroid clonotypes above 0.001 in blood as well.

The CDR3 regions of TCR beta were amplified from RNA transcripts. The HTBI primer set drove a first-round RT-PCR of the TCR CDR3. TCRdb reprocessed the multiplex PCR reads with MiXCR, giving one entry per CDR3 protein. This table has some 600,000 distinct CDR3 sequences, about 15% appearing once. The length of the CDR3 is 14 residues. Trimming cost V 8 bases and J 2 bases, with 15 bases left between them. The germline V gene encodes CDR1 MNHNS and CDR2 SASEGT. This clonotype was recorded at least ten times. Its antigen is not identified. The chain has TRBV6-1 and TRBJ2-5; D uncertain. The TCR comes from a woman aged 25 to 39 with Graves' hyperthyroidism that later progressed to Graves' ophthalmopathy. Sequences were obtained from blood. In nucleotides, the CDR3 is TGTGCCAGCGGGCGACTTTTCGGACAAGAGACCCAGTACTTC. It encodes CASGRLFGQETQYF.